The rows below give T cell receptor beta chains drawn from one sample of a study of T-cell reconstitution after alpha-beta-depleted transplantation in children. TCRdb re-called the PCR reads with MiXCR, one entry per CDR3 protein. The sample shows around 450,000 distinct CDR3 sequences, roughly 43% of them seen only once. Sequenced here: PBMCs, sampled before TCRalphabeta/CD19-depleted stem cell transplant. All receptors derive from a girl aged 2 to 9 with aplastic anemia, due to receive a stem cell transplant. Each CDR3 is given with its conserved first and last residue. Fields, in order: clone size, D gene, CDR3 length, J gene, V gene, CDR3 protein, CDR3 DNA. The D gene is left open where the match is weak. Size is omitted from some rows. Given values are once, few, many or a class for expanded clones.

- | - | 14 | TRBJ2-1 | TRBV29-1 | CSVAVPNSYNEQFF | TGCAGCGTTGCGGTCCCTAATTCCTACAATGAGCAGTTCTTC
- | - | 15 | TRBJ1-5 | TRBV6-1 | CASRAGFNSNQPQHF | TGTGCCAGCAGAGCGGGGTTTAATAGCAATCAGCCCCAGCATTTT
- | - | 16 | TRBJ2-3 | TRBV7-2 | CASSADRAVGTDTQYF | TGTGCCAGCAGCGCCGACAGAGCAGTGGGCACAGATACGCAGTATTTT
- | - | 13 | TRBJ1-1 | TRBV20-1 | CSASYGQYTEAFF | TGCAGTGCTAGTTATGGTCAATACACTGAAGCTTTCTTT
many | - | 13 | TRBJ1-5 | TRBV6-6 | CASSSGSNQPQHF | TGTGCCAGCAGTTCGGGCAGCAATCAGCCCCAGCATTTT
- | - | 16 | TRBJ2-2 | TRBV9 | CASSVVPGSNTGELFF | TGTGCCAGCAGCGTAGTTCCAGGGTCGAACACCGGGGAGCTGTTTTTT
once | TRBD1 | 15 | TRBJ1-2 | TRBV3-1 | CASSRDRDRGRGYTF | TGTGCCAGCAGCCGCGACCGGGACAGGGGAAGGGGCTACACCTTC
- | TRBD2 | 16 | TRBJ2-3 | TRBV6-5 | CASSYLASGAPDTQYF | TGTGCCAGCAGTTACTTGGCTAGCGGGGCCCCAGATACGCAGTATTTT
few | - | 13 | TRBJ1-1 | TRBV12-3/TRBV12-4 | CASSPDEGRNAFF | TGTGCCAGCAGCCCGGACGAAGGGAGGAATGCTTTCTTT
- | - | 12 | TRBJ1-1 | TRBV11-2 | CASRWGHTEAFF | TGTGCCAGCCGTTGGGGGCACACTGAAGCTTTCTTT
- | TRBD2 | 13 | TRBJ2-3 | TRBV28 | CASRSGGADTQYF | TGTGCCAGCAGGAGCGGGGGGGCGGATACGCAGTATTTT
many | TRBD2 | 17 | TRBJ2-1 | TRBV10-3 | CAISETLLAGEDGEQFF | TGTGCCATCAGTGAGACCTTACTAGCGGGAGAGGATGGTGAGCAGTTCTTC
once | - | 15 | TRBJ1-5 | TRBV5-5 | CASSLEPPSGQPQHF | TGTGCCAGCAGCTTGGAACCCCCTTCGGGTCAGCCCCAGCATTTT
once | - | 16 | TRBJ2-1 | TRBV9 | CASSGTLGSNYNEQFF | TGTGCCAGCAGCGGCACACTGGGGTCCAACTACAATGAGCAGTTCTTC
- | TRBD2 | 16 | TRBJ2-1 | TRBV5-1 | CASSSAGTSFYNEQFF | TGCGCCAGCAGCTCAGCCGGGACTAGCTTCTACAATGAGCAGTTCTTC
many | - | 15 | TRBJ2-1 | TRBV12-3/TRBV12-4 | CASSLGPRAGNEQFF | TGTGCCAGCAGTTTGGGGCCCCGGGCGGGGAATGAGCAGTTCTTC
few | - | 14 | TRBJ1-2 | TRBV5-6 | CASSLDAGSYGYTF | TGTGCCAGCAGCTTGGATGCAGGGTCCTATGGCTACACCTTC
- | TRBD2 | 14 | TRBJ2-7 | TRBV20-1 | CSARQREGSYEQYF | TGCAGTGCTAGACAGCGGGAAGGTTCCTACGAGCAGTACTTC
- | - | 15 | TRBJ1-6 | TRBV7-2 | CASSLEVRVNSPLHF | TGTGCCAGCAGCTTAGAGGTCAGGGTCAATTCACCCCTCCACTTT
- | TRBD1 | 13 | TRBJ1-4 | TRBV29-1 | CSVTGAANEKLFF | TGCAGCGTAACAGGGGCCGCTAATGAAAAACTGTTTTTT
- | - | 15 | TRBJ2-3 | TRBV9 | CASSVDRGETDTQYF | TGTGCCAGCAGCGTAGATCGGGGAGAGACAGATACGCAGTATTTT
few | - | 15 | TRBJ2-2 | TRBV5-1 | CASSLATPTTGELFF | TGCGCCAGCAGCTTGGCTACCCCGACAACCGGGGAGCTGTTTTTT
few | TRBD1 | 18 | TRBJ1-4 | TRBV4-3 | CASSQETGGQTTNEKLFF | TGCGCCAGCAGCCAGGAAACAGGGGGCCAGACAACTAATGAAAAACTGTTTTTT
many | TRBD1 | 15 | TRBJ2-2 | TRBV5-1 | CASSGDRRDTGELFF | TGCGCCAGCAGCGGGGACAGACGGGACACCGGGGAGCTGTTTTTT
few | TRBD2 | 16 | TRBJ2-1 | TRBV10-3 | CAISESVAGTYNEQFF | TGTGCCATCAGTGAATCTGTAGCGGGGACCTACAATGAGCAGTTCTTC
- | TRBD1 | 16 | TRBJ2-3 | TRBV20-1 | CSAPQGDRGLQDTQYF | TGCAGTGCTCCCCAGGGGGACAGGGGGCTTCAAGATACGCAGTATTTT
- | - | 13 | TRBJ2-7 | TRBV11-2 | CASSLGLTYEQYF | TGTGCCAGCAGCTTAGGGCTGACCTACGAGCAGTACTTC
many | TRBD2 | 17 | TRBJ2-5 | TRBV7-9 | CASSLTGLAGVRETQYF | TGTGCCAGCAGCTTAACGGGACTAGCGGGAGTCAGGGAGACCCAGTACTTC
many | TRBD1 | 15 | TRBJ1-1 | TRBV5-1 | CASSLKQGMNTEAFF | TGCGCCAGCAGCTTAAAACAGGGGATGAACACTGAAGCTTTCTTT
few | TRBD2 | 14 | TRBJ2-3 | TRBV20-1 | CSLPGLAIPDTQYF | TGCAGTTTACCGGGACTAGCGATCCCAGATACGCAGTATTTT
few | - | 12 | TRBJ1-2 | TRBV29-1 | CSVMTPRDGYAF | TGCAGCGTTATGACCCCCAGGGATGGCTACGCCTTC
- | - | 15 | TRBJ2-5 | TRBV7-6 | CASSSLRPGQETQYF | TGTGCCAGCAGCTCGCTCAGACCAGGCCAAGAGACCCAGTACTTC
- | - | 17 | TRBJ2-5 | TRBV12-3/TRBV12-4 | CASSSPGPTSPEETQYF | TGTGCCAGCAGTTCTCCTGGGCCCACCTCTCCGGAAGAGACCCAGTACTTC
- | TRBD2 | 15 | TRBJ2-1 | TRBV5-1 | CASSLGSGGRDEQFF | TGCGCCAGCAGCTTGGGGTCGGGGGGTAGAGATGAGCAGTTCTTC
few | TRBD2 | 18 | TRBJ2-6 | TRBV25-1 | CASSAPSGNPSGANVLTF | TGTGCCAGCAGTGCGCCTAGCGGCAACCCCTCTGGGGCCAACGTCCTGACTTTC
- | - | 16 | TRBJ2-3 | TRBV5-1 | CASSLRREPGDDTQYF | TGCGCCAGCAGCTTGAGGAGGGAACCGGGGGACGATACGCAGTATTTT
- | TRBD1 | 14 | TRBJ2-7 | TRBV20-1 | CSASRQGAPYEQYF | TGCAGTGCTTCTCGACAGGGGGCTCCCTACGAGCAGTACTTC
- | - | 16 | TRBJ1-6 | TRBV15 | CATSRETSIPNSPLHF | TGTGCCACCAGCAGAGAAACATCAATTCCCAATTCACCCCTCCACTTT
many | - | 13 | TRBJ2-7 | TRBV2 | CASTKQVSYEQYF | TGTGCCAGCACCAAACAGGTATCCTACGAGCAGTACTTC
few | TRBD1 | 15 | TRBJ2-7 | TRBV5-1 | CASSLRGQGGDEQYF | TGCGCCAGCAGCTTAAGGGGACAGGGCGGCGACGAGCAGTACTTC
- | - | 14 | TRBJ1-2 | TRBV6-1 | CASTAGLPNYGYTF | TGTGCCAGCACCGCAGGCCTCCCCAACTATGGCTACACCTTC
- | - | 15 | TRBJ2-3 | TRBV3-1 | CASSQELGTSDTQYF | TGTGCCAGCAGCCAAGAATTGGGGACTTCGGATACGCAGTATTTT
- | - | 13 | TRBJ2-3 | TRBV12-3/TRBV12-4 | CASCRDLTDTQYF | TGTGCCAGCTGCCGGGATCTCACAGATACGCAGTATTTT
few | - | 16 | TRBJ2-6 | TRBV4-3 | CASSFVSGSGANVLTF | TGCGCCAGCAGTTTCGTTTCAGGGTCTGGGGCCAACGTCCTGACTTTC
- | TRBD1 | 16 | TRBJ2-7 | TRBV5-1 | CASSGLPGQGAGEQYF | TGCGCCAGCAGCGGCCTACCGGGACAGGGGGCTGGTGAGCAGTACTTC
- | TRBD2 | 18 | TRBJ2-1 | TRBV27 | CASSLEVGLAGVNNEQFF | TGTGCCAGCAGTTTAGAGGTGGGACTAGCGGGAGTTAACAATGAGCAGTTCTTC
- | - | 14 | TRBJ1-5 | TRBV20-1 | CSAMRGVYNQPQHF | TGCAGTGCTATGCGGGGAGTTTATAATCAGCCCCAGCATTTT
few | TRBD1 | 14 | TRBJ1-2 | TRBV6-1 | CASRRDRAGYGYTF | TGTGCCAGCAGGAGGGACAGGGCGGGCTATGGCTACACCTTC
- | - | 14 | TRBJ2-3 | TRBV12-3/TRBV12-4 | CASSFGGGGDTQYF | TGTGCCAGCAGTTTTGGAGGGGGCGGGGATACGCAGTATTTT
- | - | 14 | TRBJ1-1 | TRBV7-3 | CASSPRGGGTEAFF | TGTGCCAGCAGCCCCAGAGGGGGGGGCACTGAAGCTTTCTTT